This T cell receptor (beta chain) comes out of a study of T cell clonotyping in hematopoietic cell transplantation. Overall study findings and caveats: Graft donor and pretransplant recipient Inverse Simpson Index values predicted broader posttransplant TCR diversity.

Blood collection times were about day -28 and days 30, 100, 180 posttransplant. This clone was found once. What it binds is not known. Germline V CDR1 and CDR2: MNHEY, SMNVEV (reference sequence). Germline trimming cut 4 bases from V and 10 bases from J; bases unmatched to any gene: 13. This CDR3 is 15 amino acids long. Profiling relied on immunoSEQ multiplex PCR, and the TCRdb table lists in-frame clones only, not all of them. Altogether around 4,300 clones are present, approximately 96% being singletons, with the ten largest covering roughly 2.7%. This specimen was PBMCs, taken 100 days after allogeneic stem cell transplant. The chain couples TRBV27 to TRBJ1-2; 9 positions match TRBD1. This clonotype was sampled from a male patient aged 40 to 50 who had an allogeneic stem cell transplant from a related donor, so the T cells may come from the graft donor. Some clones in this sample may be carry-over from other donors' samples. CDR3 bases: TGTGCCAGCAGTTCCCTCGGCAGGACAGGGGTTCTCTACACCTTC. It yields the protein CASSSLGRTGVLYTF.